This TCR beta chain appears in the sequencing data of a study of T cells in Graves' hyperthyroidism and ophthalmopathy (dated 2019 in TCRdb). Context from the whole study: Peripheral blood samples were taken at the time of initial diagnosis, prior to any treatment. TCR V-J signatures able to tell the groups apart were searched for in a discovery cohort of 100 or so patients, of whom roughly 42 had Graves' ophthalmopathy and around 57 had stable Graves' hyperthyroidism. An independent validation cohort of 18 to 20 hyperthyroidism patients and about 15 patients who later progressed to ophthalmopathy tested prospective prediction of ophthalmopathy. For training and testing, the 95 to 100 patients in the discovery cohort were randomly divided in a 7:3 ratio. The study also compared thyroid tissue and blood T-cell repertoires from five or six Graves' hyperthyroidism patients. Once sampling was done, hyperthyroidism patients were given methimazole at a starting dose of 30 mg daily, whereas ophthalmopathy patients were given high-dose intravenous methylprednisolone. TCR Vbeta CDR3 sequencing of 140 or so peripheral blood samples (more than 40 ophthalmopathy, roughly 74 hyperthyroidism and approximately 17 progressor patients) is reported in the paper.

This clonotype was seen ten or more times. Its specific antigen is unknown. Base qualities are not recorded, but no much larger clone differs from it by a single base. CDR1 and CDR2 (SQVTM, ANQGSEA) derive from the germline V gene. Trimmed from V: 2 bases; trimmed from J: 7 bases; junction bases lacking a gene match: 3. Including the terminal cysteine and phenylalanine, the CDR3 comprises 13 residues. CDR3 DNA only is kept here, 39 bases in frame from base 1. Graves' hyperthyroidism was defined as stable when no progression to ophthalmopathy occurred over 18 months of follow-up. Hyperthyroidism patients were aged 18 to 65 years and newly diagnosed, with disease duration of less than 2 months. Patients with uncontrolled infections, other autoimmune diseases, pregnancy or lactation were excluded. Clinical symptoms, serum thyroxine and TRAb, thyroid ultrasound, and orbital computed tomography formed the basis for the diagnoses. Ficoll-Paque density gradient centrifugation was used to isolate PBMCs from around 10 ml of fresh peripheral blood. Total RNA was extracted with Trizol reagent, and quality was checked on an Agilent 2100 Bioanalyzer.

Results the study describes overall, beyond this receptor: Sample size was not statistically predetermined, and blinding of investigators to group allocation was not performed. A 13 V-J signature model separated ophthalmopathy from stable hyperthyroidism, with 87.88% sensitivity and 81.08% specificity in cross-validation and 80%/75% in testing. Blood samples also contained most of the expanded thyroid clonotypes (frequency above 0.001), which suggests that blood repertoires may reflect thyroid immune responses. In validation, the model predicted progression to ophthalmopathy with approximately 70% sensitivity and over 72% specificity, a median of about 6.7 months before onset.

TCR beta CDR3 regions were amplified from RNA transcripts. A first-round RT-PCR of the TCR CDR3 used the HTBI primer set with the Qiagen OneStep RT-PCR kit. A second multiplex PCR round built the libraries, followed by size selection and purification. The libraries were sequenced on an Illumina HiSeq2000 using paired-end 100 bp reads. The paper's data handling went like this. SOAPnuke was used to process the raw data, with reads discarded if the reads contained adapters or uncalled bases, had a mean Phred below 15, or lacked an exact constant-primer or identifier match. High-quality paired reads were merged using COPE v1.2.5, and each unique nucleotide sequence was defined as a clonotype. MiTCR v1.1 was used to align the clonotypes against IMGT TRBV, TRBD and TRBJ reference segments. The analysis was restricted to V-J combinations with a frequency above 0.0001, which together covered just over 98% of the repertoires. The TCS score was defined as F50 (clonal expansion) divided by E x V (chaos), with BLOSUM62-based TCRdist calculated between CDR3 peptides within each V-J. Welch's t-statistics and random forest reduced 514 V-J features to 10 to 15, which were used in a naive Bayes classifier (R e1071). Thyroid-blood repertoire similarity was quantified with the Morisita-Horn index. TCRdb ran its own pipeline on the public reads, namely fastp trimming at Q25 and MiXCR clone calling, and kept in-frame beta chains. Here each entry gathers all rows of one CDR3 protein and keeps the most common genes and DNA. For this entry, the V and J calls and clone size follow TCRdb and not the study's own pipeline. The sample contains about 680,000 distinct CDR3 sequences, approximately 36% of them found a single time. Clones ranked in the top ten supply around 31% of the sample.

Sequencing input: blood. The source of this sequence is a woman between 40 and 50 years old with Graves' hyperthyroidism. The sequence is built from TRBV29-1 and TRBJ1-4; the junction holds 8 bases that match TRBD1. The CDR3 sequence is CSVERQGAEKLFF. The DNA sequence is TGCAGCGTTGAACGCCAGGGGGCTGAAAAACTGTTTTTT.